This passage covers 18 T cell receptor beta chains from one sample sequenced in a study of cytomegalovirus exposure and HLA in healthy donors. It was with 60 Vbeta and 13 Jbeta primers that the PCR ran. Data came from immunoSEQ multiplex PCR; TCRdb stores just in-frame clones and leaves some out. The table includes more than 100,000 clones, over 70% detected once. Source material: PBMCs. Receptor source: a woman aged 18-35 years in good health and CMV-seronegative.

The chain combines TRBV6-6 with TRBJ1-6; TRBD1 matches at 7 bases. The CDR3 totals 16 residues. The V gene end was trimmed by 5 bases and the J gene end by 9 bases; junction bases not matched to a gene: 13. Germline V CDR1 and CDR2: MNHNY, SVGAGI (reference sequence). CDR3 DNA sequence: TGTGCCAGCAGTCCCCCGGGACAGATAGTCGGTTCACCCCTCCACTTT. Amino acid sequence: CASSPPGQIVGSPLHF.

This chain joins TRBV4-1 and TRBJ2-4, with D possibly matching TRBD2 (7 bases). Germline CDR1 reads MGHRA; CDR2 reads YSYEKL. CDR3 length: 18 amino acids. With 4 bases removed from V and 3 bases from J, the gap between germline ends came to 22 bases. The CDR3 loop is CASSLVGGDPGDKNIQYF. For the CDR3, the DNA is TGCGCCAGCAGCCTCGTAGGGGGGGACCCTGGGGACAAAAACATTCAGTACTTC.

This clone was recorded once. CDR3 DNA: TGTGCCAGCAGTTACCTAAAGACCGGGGAGCTGTTTTTT. This encodes CASSYLKTGELFF. The chain couples TRBV6-5 to TRBJ2-2; no firm D call. CDR1 is MNHEY and CDR2 is SVGAGI in the germline V gene. The ends were cut back, 2 bases at V and 5 bases at J, with 6 bases in the middle. The CDR3 is 13 amino acids.

This chain connects TRBV27 to TRBJ1-5; TRBD1 aligns across 7 bases. J lost 6 bases, V lost 0 bases, and 2 bases had no gene match. This CDR3 region has 14 residues. Per the germline V gene, CDR1 is MNHEY and CDR2 is SMNVEV (reference sequence). Written as DNA, the CDR3 is TGTGCCAGCAGTTTATCAGGGGGCAGTCAGCCCCAGCATTTT. Residues: CASSLSGGSQPQHF.

This clone was counted a few times. This rearrangement joins TRBV4-2 to TRBJ1-2; 8 bases match TRBD1. CDR1 and CDR2 from the germline V gene are LGHNA and YNFKEQ. This CDR3 is 14 amino acids long. V gave up 4 bases and J gave up 8 bases; unmatched junction bases: 9. CDR3 residues: CASSLQTGEEGYTF. The CDR3 DNA follows: TGTGCCAGCAGCCTTCAGACAGGGGAGGAAGGCTACACCTTC.

The chain employs TRBV30 and TRBJ1-2; D may be TRBD1 (6 bases). Trimming stripped 3 bases from V and 4 bases from J, with 15 bases between. The germline gives CDR1 GTSNPN, CDR2 SVGIG (reference sequence). The CDR3 totals 14 residues. Written as DNA, the CDR3 is TGTGCCTGGAGGGGTCAGGGGTGGGTCTATGGCTACACCTTC. Translated: CAWRGQGWVYGYTF.

The chain couples TRBV19 to TRBJ1-2; 7 positions agree with TRBD1. The V gene's germline CDR1 is LNHDA and CDR2 SQIVND (reference sequence). The CDR3 has 18 residues. Germline trimming cut 5 bases from V and 4 bases from J; bases unmatched to any gene: 19. The CDR3: CASSQGQVTGDEAYGYTF. CDR3 coding DNA: TGTGCCAGTAGTCAAGGGCAGGTTACAGGGGACGAGGCCTATGGCTACACCTTC.

V usage is TRBV5-4 and J usage is TRBJ1-1; D may be TRBD1 (5 bases). Trimming left V 3 bases short and J 4 bases short, with 16 bases between. The CDR3 runs to 15 residues. The germline gives CDR1 SGHNT, CDR2 YYREEE (reference sequence). The CDR3 region has the DNA TGTGCCAGCAGCTACCGGTCGGGGGACGGCACTGAAGCTTTCTTT. This sequence encodes CASSYRSGDGTEAFF.

V gene TRBV2 combines with J gene TRBJ1-1; D is uncertain. Per the germline V gene, CDR1 is SNHLY and CDR2 is FYNNEI. The V end lost 9 bases, the J end lost 6 bases, and 17 bases lay between the germline ends. The CDR3 extends over 13 amino acids. The CDR3 region is CASSSPGLSEAFF. The CDR3 region has the DNA TGTGCCAGTTCTTCCCCAGGCCTCTCTGAAGCTTTCTTT.

The chain employs TRBV4-1 and TRBJ2-1; D may be TRBD2 (6 bases). In germline, CDR1 is MGHRA, CDR2 YSYEKL. The CDR3 loop spans 13 amino acids. V was shortened by 8 bases and J by 5 bases, with 13 bases between the two germline ends. The CDR3 loop is CASRREDHNEQFF. As DNA, the CDR3 is TGCGCCAGCCGGAGGGAGGACCACAATGAGCAGTTCTTC.

V is TRBV6-4 and J is TRBJ2-3; 7 bases match TRBD2. This CDR3 has 14 amino acids. V shed 2 bases and J 1 base; nucleotides not matched to a gene: 0. Germline CDR1 and CDR2: MRHNA and SNTAGT. The DNA for the CDR3 is TGTGCCAGCAGTGACGCGGGAGGCACAGATACGCAGTATTTT. This gives the protein CASSDAGGTDTQYF.

In its sample, this clone was seen a few times. The rearrangement links TRBV19 to TRBJ1-5; D might be TRBD1 (6 bases). CDR3 length: 14 residues. Germline V lookup: CDR1 LNHDA, CDR2 SQIVND (reference sequence). Trimming removed 0 bases at V and 6 bases at J, with 9 bases between. CDR3 loop: CASSIDPQGQPQHF. CDR3 nucleotide sequence: TGTGCCAGTAGTATAGATCCACAGGGTCAGCCCCAGCATTTT.

This clone has only a few counts. V gene TRBV11-3 combines with J gene TRBJ2-1, with a possible D match to TRBD2 (6 bases). Germline assignment: CDR1 SGHNT and CDR2 YENEEA. Trimming stripped 5 bases from V and 7 bases from J, with 12 bases between. The CDR3 has 13 amino acids. Here the CDR3 DNA reads TGTGCCAGCAGCCGGAGACTAGATAATGAGCAGTTCTTC. Translation: CASSRRLDNEQFF.

This rearrangement joins TRBV11-2 to TRBJ2-1; 11 positions agree with TRBD2. With 0 bases clipped from V and 10 bases from J, the junction kept 5 bases outside the gene matches. Germline CDR1 is SGHAT and CDR2 is FQNNGV. The CDR3 is 15 residues long. As DNA, the CDR3 is TGTGCCAGCAGCTTAGAACTAGCGGGAGTCAGAGAGCAGTTCTTC. Translating it yields CASSLELAGVREQFF.

Remarks on this clone: The junction shows a germline mismatch at one end, possibly a read error. V and J are TRBV29-1 and TRBJ2-7; TRBD1 might be the D (6 bases). The CDR3 has 13 residues. From germline, CDR1 is SQVTM and CDR2 ANQGSEA. CDR3 DNA sequence: TGCAGCGTGGAAGGGACACACGCCTACGAGCAGTACTTC. Protein sequence: CSVEGTHAYEQYF.

This chain links TRBV5-8 with TRBJ1-1; TRBD1 is a possible D gene (6 bases). Germline CDR1 and CDR2: SGHTS and YDEGEE. The CDR3 is 14 amino acids. V lost 0 bases and J 4 bases, leaving 10 bases between the germline ends. Here the CDR3 DNA reads TGTGCCAGCAGCTTGGCCTGGGGGCGCACTGAAGCTTTCTTT. It translates to CASSLAWGRTEAFF.

The rearrangement joins TRBV19 to TRBJ1-2, with 7 nucleotides matching TRBD1. The V gene end was trimmed by 3 bases and the J gene end by 0 bases; junction bases not matched to a gene: 4. The germline CDR1 and CDR2 sequences are LNHDA and SQIVND (reference sequence). CDR3 length: 15 amino acids. The CDR3 DNA follows: TGTGCCAGTAGTATGGGACAGATCGCTAACTATGGCTACACCTTC. Its translation: CASSMGQIANYGYTF.

The chain recombines TRBV7-9 with TRBJ2-1; perhaps TRBD2 as D (5 bases). V shed 5 bases and J shed 0 bases, with 14 bases lying between them. The length of the CDR3 is 16 residues. From germline, CDR1 is SEHNR and CDR2 FQNEAQ (reference sequence). The CDR3 loop reads CASSARDLGSYNEQFF. CDR3 coding DNA: TGTGCCAGCAGCGCCCGGGATTTAGGCTCCTACAATGAGCAGTTCTTC.